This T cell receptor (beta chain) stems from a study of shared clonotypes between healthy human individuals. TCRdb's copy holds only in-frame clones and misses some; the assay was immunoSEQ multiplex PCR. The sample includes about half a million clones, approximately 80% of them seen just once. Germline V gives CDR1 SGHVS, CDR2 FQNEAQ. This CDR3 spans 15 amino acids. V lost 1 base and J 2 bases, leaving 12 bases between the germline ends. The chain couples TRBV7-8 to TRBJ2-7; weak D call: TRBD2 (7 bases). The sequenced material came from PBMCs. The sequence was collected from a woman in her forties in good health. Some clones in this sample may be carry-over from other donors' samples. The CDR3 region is CASSLEGGEAYEQYF. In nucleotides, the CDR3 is TGTGCCAGCAGCTTAGAAGGGGGGGAGGCCTACGAGCAGTACTTC.